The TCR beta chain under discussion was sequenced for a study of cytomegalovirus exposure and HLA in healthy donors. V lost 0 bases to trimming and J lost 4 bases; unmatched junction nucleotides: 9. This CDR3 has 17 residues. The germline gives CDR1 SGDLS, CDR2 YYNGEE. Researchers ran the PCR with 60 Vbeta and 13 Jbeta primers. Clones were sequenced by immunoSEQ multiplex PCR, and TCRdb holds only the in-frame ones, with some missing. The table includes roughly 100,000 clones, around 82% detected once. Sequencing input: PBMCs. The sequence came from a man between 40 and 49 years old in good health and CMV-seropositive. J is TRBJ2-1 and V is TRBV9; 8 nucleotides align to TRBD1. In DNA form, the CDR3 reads TGTGCCAGCAGCGTAGCCCCCGCAGGGGGCGCTTACAATGAGCAGTTCTTC. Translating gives CASSVAPAGGAYNEQFF.